This T cell receptor (beta chain) was obtained from a study of blood T cell repertoires in COVID-19. This CDR3 region has 16 residues. Germline-derived CDR1 and CDR2 are SEHNR and FQNEAQ (reference sequence). The V gene end was trimmed by 5 bases and the J gene end by 3 bases; junction bases not matched to a gene: 9. Only in-frame clones appear in the TCRdb table, and some are missing; sequencing was by immunoSEQ multiplex PCR. The repertoire holds about 170,000 clones, about 83% seen once, with over 2% in the top ten. The sequence derives from an elderly woman with acute or convalescent COVID-19. The genes are TRBV7-9 and TRBJ2-1; TRBD1 matches at 8 bases. The specimen sequenced was peripheral blood. CDR3 coding DNA: TGTGCCAGCAGCCCAGTCGGGACAGGAGTCTACAATGAGCAGTTCTTC. It specifies CASSPVGTGVYNEQFF. Combining the CDR3 with reference TRBV7-9 and TRBJ2-1 gives the whole variable domain DTGVSQNPRHKITKRGQNVTFRCDPISEHNRLYWYRQTLGQGPEFLTYFQNEAQLEKSRLLSDRFSAERPKGSFSTLEIQRTEQGDSAMYLCASSPVGTGVYNEQFFGPGTRLTVL.